This TCR beta chain was sequenced in a study of blood T cell repertoires in COVID-19. As for the study in general: PBMCs, B-cell-depleted T cells, or T cells provided the cDNA or gDNA that made up the material.

The CDR3 runs 12 residues. Between the trimmed V and J ends, which lost 4 bases and 5 bases, there was a span of 11 bases. Germline V gene sequence: CDR1 SQVTM, CDR2 ANQGSEA. In the study's own analysis: Estimates of nucleated cell counts were drawn from the amplification of reference gene primers. Assay: immunoSEQ multiplex PCR; the TCRdb copy retains only in-frame clones and omits some. V, J and clone size reflect that table, while D and trimming were determined from the DNA. Found here are 150,000 to 170,000 clones, 75% to 80% of them singletons; the top ten hold roughly 1.5%. The V call is TRBV29-1, the J call TRBJ2-5; D gene unclear. The sample was peripheral blood. The receptor comes from an elderly man with acute or convalescent COVID-19. CDR3: CSVVRYGETQYF. Here the CDR3 DNA reads TGCAGCGTTGTGAGGTATGGGGAGACCCAGTACTTC. The full variable domain, with the rest looked up from reference TRBV29-1 and TRBJ2-5, is SAVISQKPSRDICQRGTSLTIQCQVDSQVTMMFWYRQQPGQSLTLIATANQGSEATYESGFVIDKFPISRPNLTFSTLTVSNMSPEDSSIYLCSVVRYGETQYFGPGTRLLVL.